One sample yielded the 19 T cell receptor beta chains listed below, sequenced in a study of cytotoxic CD8 clonotypes in ibrutinib-treated CLL. Data came from immunoSEQ multiplex PCR; TCRdb stores just in-frame clones and leaves some out. The repertoire holds more than 300,000 clones, with roughly 85% as singletons. The input for sequencing was PBMCs, taken before ibrutinib treatment. The source of these receptors is a human donor with chronic lymphocytic leukemia.

V gene TRBV11-2 combines with J gene TRBJ2-1, with 8 positions matching TRBD2. The CDR3 is 16 amino acids. The junction had 10 bases not matched to a gene; V was cut back by 0 bases and J by 9 bases. CDR1 and CDR2 (germline): SGHAT, FQNNGV. The CDR3 coding sequence is TGTGCCAGCAGCTTAGAGTCGCTAAGCGGGAGCGCTGAGCAGTTCTTC. Residues: CASSLESLSGSAEQFF.

The chain links TRBV7-9 to TRBJ2-6; D gene ambiguous. Germline V lookup: CDR1 SEHNR, CDR2 FQNEAQ (reference sequence). CDR3 length: 15 residues. V lost 0 bases and J 0 bases, leaving 3 bases between the germline ends. CDR3 sequence (DNA): TGTGCCAGCAGCTTAGCATCCTCTGGGGCCAACGTCCTGACTTTC. It codes for CASSLASSGANVLTF.

The chain carries TRBV6-1 and TRBJ2-2, with 7 bases fitting TRBD1. The CDR3 runs 19 residues. From germline, CDR1 is MNHNS and CDR2 SASEGT. The V segment lost 4 bases and the J segment 8 bases; nucleotides outside the gene matches: 22. The chain's CDR3 is CASSVGQVLRWLYRGELFF. The CDR3 DNA follows: TGTGCCAGCAGTGTAGGACAGGTCCTCCGGTGGCTATATAGGGGGGAGCTGTTTTTT.

The chain employs TRBV7-3 and TRBJ2-1; D gene unclear. CDR1 is SGHTA and CDR2 is FQGTGA in the germline V gene. The CDR3 extends over 15 amino acids. Trimming stripped 5 bases from V and 0 bases from J, with 11 bases between. Here the CDR3 reads CASSQDQSSYNEQFF. CDR3 nucleotide sequence: TGTGCCAGCAGCCAGGACCAGAGCTCCTACAATGAGCAGTTCTTC.

The chain combines TRBV7-8 with TRBJ2-2; TRBD1 matches at 11 bases. Germline loops: CDR1 SGHVS, CDR2 FQNEAQ. The V and J ends lost 5 bases and 7 bases, in that order; junction bases with no gene match: 12. The CDR3 spans 17 residues. CDR3 in DNA: TGTGCCAGCAGCCAGATCGGGACAGGGGGAATAGGCGGGGAGCTGTTTTTT. This encodes CASSQIGTGGIGGELFF.

This clone appeared once. The chain links TRBV18 to TRBJ2-3, with D perhaps TRBD1 or TRBD2 (5 bases each). This CDR3 has 15 residues. Germline V CDR1 and CDR2: KGHSH, LQKENI. Between the trimmed V and J ends, which lost 0 bases and 2 bases, there was a span of 9 bases. Here the CDR3 reads CASSPPGTLTDTQYF. The CDR3 DNA sequence: TGTGCCAGCTCACCACCTGGGACGCTCACAGATACGCAGTATTTT.

This clone appeared a single time. V gene TRBV28 combines with J gene TRBJ2-5; TRBD1 matches 8 bases. The CDR3 sequence is 15 residues long. V was pared by 6 bases and J by 3 bases, with 9 bases of the junction left unmatched. Germline-derived CDR1 and CDR2 are MDHEN and SYDVKM. The CDR3 DNA sequence: TGTGCCAGCAGGATACAGGGGGTGCTCGAAGAGACCCAGTACTTC. Its translation is CASRIQGVLEETQYF.

The chain links TRBV28 to TRBJ2-7; possibly TRBD2 for D (6 bases). The CDR3 extends over 13 amino acids. Germline CDR1 MDHEN, CDR2 SYDVKM. Deletions cut 2 bases from V and 4 bases from J, with 9 bases between. This CDR3 reads CASSLGRPYEQYF. The CDR3 DNA follows: TGTGCCAGCAGTTTAGGGAGGCCGTACGAGCAGTACTTC.

The V call is TRBV29-1, the J call TRBJ2-3; 10 nucleotides line up with TRBD1. This CDR3 spans 14 amino acids. The ends lost 4 bases at V and 3 bases at J; junction bases unmatched: 4. CDR1 is SQVTM and CDR2 is ANQGSEA in the germline V gene. The chain's CDR3 is CSVVDRGVTDTQYF. The CDR3 coding sequence is TGCAGCGTTGTGGACAGGGGGGTGACAGATACGCAGTATTTT.

This chain joins TRBV2 and TRBJ2-7; 7 bases map to TRBD2. Germline-derived CDR1 and CDR2 are SNHLY and FYNNEI. The CDR3 is made up of 14 amino acids. With V trimmed by 7 bases and J by 1 base, 7 bases remained unmatched. DNA of the CDR3: TGTGCCAGCACGGTGGGAGGGCTTTCCTACGAGCAGTACTTC. Its translation: CASTVGGLSYEQYF.

The chain joins TRBV5-4 to TRBJ2-7, with a possible D match to TRBD1 (5 bases). CDR1 SGHNT and CDR2 YYREEE come from the germline V gene (reference sequence). The CDR3 is 19 residues long. V was pared by 1 base and J by 2 bases, with 25 bases between. CDR3 amino acids: CASSLFKLIQVRFPYEQYF. The CDR3 coding sequence is TGTGCCAGCAGCTTGTTTAAGTTGATACAGGTTAGGTTTCCCTACGAGCAGTACTTC.

The rearrangement links TRBV9 to TRBJ2-1; D is unresolved. The length of the CDR3 is 13 residues. Trimming stripped 0 bases from V and 9 bases from J, with 10 bases between. Germline values: CDR1 SGDLS, CDR2 YYNGEE. CDR3 coding DNA: TGTGCCAGCAGCGTAGTTGGGCTGGGTGAGCAGTTCTTC. This encodes CASSVVGLGEQFF.

The J gene is TRBJ2-7, the V gene TRBV5-6, with 9 bases aligning to TRBD2. V was pared by 4 bases and J by 2 bases, with 10 bases of the junction left unmatched. The CDR3 has 16 amino acids. Looked up from germline, CDR1 is SGHDT and CDR2 is YYEEEE. The chain's CDR3 is CASSPLPAGGAYEQYF. CDR3 bases: TGTGCCAGCAGCCCCCTTCCTGCGGGAGGGGCCTACGAGCAGTACTTC.

The chain uses TRBV11-2 and TRBJ2-2, with 10 bases lining up with TRBD2. The CDR3 runs to 16 residues. Germline CDR1 and CDR2: SGHAT and FQNNGV. Trimming removed 5 bases from V and 6 bases from J; junction bases left unmatched: 9. The CDR3 region has the DNA TGTGCCAGCAGCCCAATCCCTAGCGGGAGTTCCGGGGAGCTGTTTTTT. Encoded protein: CASSPIPSGSSGELFF.

The chain is built from TRBV6-5 and TRBJ2-7, with 11 bases identical to TRBD2. CDR1 and CDR2 (germline): MNHEY, SVGAGI. The CDR3 is made up of 16 amino acids. The trim removed 0 bases at V and 4 bases at J, leaving 5 bases unmatched. The CDR3 region is CASSYSTLAGVYEQYF. The CDR3 DNA sequence: TGTGCCAGCAGTTACTCGACACTAGCGGGAGTATACGAGCAGTACTTC.

The CDR3 reads CASSDEGRAAYEQYF. In DNA form, the CDR3 reads TGTGCCAGCAGTGATGAGGGCAGGGCCGCCTACGAGCAGTACTTC. The rearrangement uses TRBV2 and TRBJ2-7; D assignment may be TRBD1 or TRBD2 (5 bases each). There are 15 residues in the CDR3. Germline CDR1 and CDR2: SNHLY and FYNNEI. V lost 3 bases and J 2 bases, leaving 14 bases between the germline ends. Based on the CDR3 plus reference TRBV2 and TRBJ2-7, the full variable domain is EPEVTQTPSHQVTQMGQEVILRCVPISNHLYFYWYRQILGQKVEFLVSFYNNEISEKSEIFDDQFSVERPDGSNFTLKIRSTKLEDSAMYFCASSDEGRAAYEQYFGPGTRLTVT.

The chain combines TRBV15 with TRBJ2-7; unclear D gene. The germline CDR1 and CDR2 sequences are LNHNV and YYDKDF (reference sequence). Between the trimmed V and J ends, which lost 0 bases and 3 bases, there was a span of 18 bases. This CDR3 spans 17 amino acids. The CDR3 is CATSREVGPRVVYEQYF. CDR3 sequence (DNA): TGTGCCACCAGCAGAGAAGTTGGGCCTCGGGTGGTCTACGAGCAGTACTTC. The entire variable domain, with the rest obtained from reference TRBV15 and TRBJ2-7, is as follows: DAMVIQNPRYQVTQFGKPVTLSCSQTLNHNVMYWYQQKSSQAPKLLFHYYDKDFNNEADTPDNFQSRRPNTSFCFLDIRSPGLGDTAMYLCATSREVGPRVVYEQYFGPGTRLTVT.

The rearrangement joins TRBV19 to TRBJ2-6; unclear D gene. The CDR3 has 15 residues. Germline CDR1 is LNHDA and CDR2 is SQIVND (reference sequence). The ends were cut back, 1 base at V and 2 bases at J, with 6 bases in the middle. This chain's CDR3 is CASSIVGPGANVLTF. The CDR3 nucleotides are TGTGCCAGTAGTATAGTAGGGCCTGGGGCCAACGTCCTGACTTTC.

The J gene is TRBJ2-7, the V gene TRBV6-5, with 7 bases matching TRBD2. There are 14 residues in the CDR3. The V and J ends lost 5 bases and 3 bases, in that order; junction bases with no gene match: 7. Germline V lookup: CDR1 MNHEY, CDR2 SVGAGI. The CDR3 DNA sequence: TGTGCCAGCAGTCCAGGCGGGAGAAACTACGAGCAGTACTTC. Its protein product is CASSPGGRNYEQYF.